What follows are 4 T cell receptor beta chains derived from one specimen sequenced in a study of glioma-infiltrating T cells. The iRepertoire nested amplicon-rescue multiplex PCR amplified TCR alpha and beta CDR3s from RNA. TCRdb reprocessed the multiplex PCR reads with MiXCR, giving one entry per CDR3 protein. Among around 99,000 distinct CDR3 sequences, approximately 26% were seen once, and the ten largest hold just under 35%. Source material: glioma tissue, nonneoplastic brain tissue, or PBMCs (not recorded which). All receptors come from a human donor with low-grade glioma or glioblastoma, undergoing nonglioma brain surgery, or in good health (not recorded which).

This clonotype came up many times. The chain has TRBV20-1 and TRBJ1-2, with 8 bases that match TRBD1. Germline values: CDR1 DFQATT, CDR2 SNEGSKA (reference sequence). With V trimmed by 6 bases and J by 3 bases, 6 bases remained unmatched. The CDR3 covers 13 residues. CDR3 nucleotide sequence: TGCAGTGCCCCTTCGGACAGGGACTATGGCTACACCTTC. Its translation: CSAPSDRDYGYTF.

This clonotype was counted many times. The chain is built from TRBV7-9 and TRBJ1-5; the D gene is possibly TRBD1 (5 bases). This CDR3 has 13 amino acids. Per germline, CDR1 SEHNR and CDR2 FQNEAQ (reference sequence). V was pared by 6 bases and J by 5 bases, with 11 bases between. CDR3 DNA sequence: TGTGCCAGCAGTTCGCAGGGCGATCAGCCCCAGCATTTT. Translation gives CASSSQGDQPQHF. The whole variable domain, remainder taken from reference TRBV7-9 and TRBJ1-5, is DTGVSQNPRHKITKRGQNVTFRCDPISEHNRLYWYRQTLGQGPEFLTYFQNEAQLEKSRLLSDRFSAERPKGSFSTLEIQRTEQGDSAMYLCASSSQGDQPQHFGDGTRLSIL.

Turning to this clonotype: Being one base from a much bigger clone, this may be a read error. The chain is built from TRBV15 and TRBJ2-7, with TRBD2 matching 11 bases. The CDR3 runs to 20 residues. Germline V gene sequence: CDR1 LNHNV, CDR2 YYDKDF (reference sequence). After removal of 1 base from V and 2 bases from J, the junction contained 16 bases not matched to a gene. The CDR3 DNA reads as TGTGCCACCAGCAGAGCCGGAGTTGGAGCGGGACTAGCGGTTCCCTACGAGCAGTACTTC. Amino acids: CATSRAGVGAGLAVPYEQYF.

This clonotype was counted many times. The CDR3 nucleotides read TGTGCCAGCAGTTTAGGAGTCCCGGGACAGGGGGCGAGGAGAGAGACCCAGTACTTC. Residues: CASSLGVPGQGARRETQYF. This chain connects TRBV27 to TRBJ2-5, with TRBD1 identical over 12 bases. The CDR3 spans 19 residues. With 2 bases clipped from V and 4 bases from J, the junction kept 14 bases outside the gene matches. Germline V gene lookup returns CDR1 MNHEY and CDR2 SMNVEV (reference sequence).